Following are 30 T cell receptor beta chains from one sample sequenced in a study of T cell repertoires in cytomegalovirus infection. One entry per CDR3 protein results from TCRdb running MiXCR on the reads. The sample holds about 310,000 distinct CDR3 sequences; about 9.1% are singletons and the top ten take around 2.4%. Specimen: PBMCs. These receptors came from a human donor in good health (CMV status not recorded). Some clones in this sample may be carry-over from other donors' samples.

This clonotype was recorded many times. The rearrangement links TRBV28 to TRBJ1-1; D unclear. The V and J ends lost 6 bases and 0 bases respectively, with 14 bases between them. This CDR3 region has 15 residues. In germline, CDR1 is MDHEN, CDR2 SYDVKM. The CDR3, as DNA: TGTGCCAGCAGGGCAGGCGGGTCCATGAACACTGAAGCTTTCTTT. It is translated as CASRAGGSMNTEAFF.

There are a few counts of this clonotype. J is TRBJ2-1 and V is TRBV2, with D maybe TRBD2 (5 bases). Trimming stripped 8 bases from V and 7 bases from J, with 9 bases between. Germline V gene lookup returns CDR1 SNHLY and CDR2 FYNNEI. CDR3 length equals 11 residues. In DNA form, the CDR3 reads TGTGCCAGCTATTCGGGGAATGAGCAGTTCTTC. Translating gives CASYSGNEQFF.

This clonotype showed up many times. V and J are TRBV4-2 and TRBJ1-5, with unresolved D. The CDR3 loop spans 15 amino acids. Germline CDR1 and CDR2: LGHNA and YNFKEQ. Trimming pared 0 bases from V and 8 bases from J, leaving 14 bases between. The CDR3 is CASSQDNTGGKPQHF. In nucleotides, the CDR3 is TGTGCCAGCAGCCAAGATAACACTGGCGGAAAGCCCCAGCATTTT.

This clonotype has ten or more counts. This CDR3 reads CASSPDTGGRTEAFF. The CDR3 nucleotides are TGTGCCAGCAGCCCAGACACAGGGGGAAGGACTGAAGCTTTCTTT. The genes are TRBV7-2 and TRBJ1-1; 8 nucleotides agree with TRBD1. This CDR3 is built from 15 residues. Germline V gene lookup returns CDR1 SGHTA and CDR2 FQGNSA. J was trimmed by 5 bases and V by 5 bases; bases with no gene match: 10.

This clonotype was seen ten or more times. The V and J genes are TRBV28 and TRBJ2-6; 7 nucleotides agree with TRBD2. Germline CDR1 reads MDHEN; CDR2 reads SYDVKM. The CDR3 totals 18 residues. The ends lost 6 bases at V and 4 bases at J; junction bases unmatched: 15. The CDR3: CASSLLLSGGSGANVLTF. The CDR3 region has the DNA TGTGCCAGCAGCCTCCTCCTCTCGGGGGGATCCGGGGCCAACGTCCTGACTTTC.

This clonotype was seen ten or more times. The J gene is TRBJ2-1, the V gene TRBV5-5; the D is unclear. Trimming pared 0 bases from V and 0 bases from J, leaving 7 bases between. This CDR3 is 15 amino acids long. Germline V gene lookup returns CDR1 SGHKS and CDR2 YYEKEE (reference sequence). CDR3 amino acids: CASSLVVSSYNEQFF. CDR3 bases: TGTGCCAGCAGCTTGGTTGTAAGCTCCTACAATGAGCAGTTCTTC.

Only a few counts were recorded for this clonotype. The chain combines TRBV20-1 with TRBJ1-2; 11 nucleotides align to TRBD1. CDR3 length equals 14 residues. V shed 6 bases and J 6 bases; nucleotides not matched to a gene: 9. CDR1 is DFQATT, CDR2 SNEGSKA, per germline (reference sequence). CDR3 sequence reads: CSAPGQGDSDGYTF. Here the CDR3 DNA reads TGCAGTGCCCCGGGACAGGGGGATTCGGATGGCTACACCTTC.

This chain uses TRBV14 with TRBJ1-2; D unclear. V gave up 1 base and J gave up 4 bases, with 7 bases separating them. The CDR3 runs 13 residues. Germline V gene data show CDR1 as SGHDN and CDR2 as FVKESK. CDR3 coding DNA: TGTGCCAGCAGCCAAGTTGGCACCTATGGCTACACCTTC. Encoded protein: CASSQVGTYGYTF.

This clonotype occurred many times. The chain links TRBV14 to TRBJ2-2, with 9 bases lining up with TRBD2. Germline values: CDR1 SGHDN, CDR2 FVKESK. J was trimmed by 5 bases and V by 0 bases; bases with no gene match: 7. The CDR3 contains 17 residues. Written as DNA, the CDR3 is TGTGCCAGCAGCCAAGATTGGGCGGGGGGGACGACCGGGGAGCTGTTTTTT. Translation: CASSQDWAGGTTGELFF.

This clonotype came up many times. The J gene is TRBJ2-1, the V gene TRBV28; TRBD1 matches at 9 bases. Trimming at V came to 7 bases and at J to 5 bases, leaving 6 bases not matched to a gene. CDR1 and CDR2 from the germline V gene are MDHEN and SYDVKM. The CDR3 covers 14 residues. Written as DNA, the CDR3 is TGTGCCAGCACGAACAGGGGGCCGGACAATGAGCAGTTCTTC. As protein: CASTNRGPDNEQFF.

This clonotype was detected ten times or more. The V and J genes are TRBV4-1 and TRBJ2-5, with TRBD1 matching over 8 bases. Germline V gene data show CDR1 as MGHRA and CDR2 as YSYEKL. With V trimmed by 0 bases and J by 5 bases, 5 bases remained unmatched. The CDR3 sequence is 15 residues long. The CDR3 coding sequence is TGCGCCAGCAGCCAAGACGGACAGGGTTGGGAGACCCAGTACTTC. Encoded protein: CASSQDGQGWETQYF.

This clonotype was picked up many times. The chain couples TRBV4-3 to TRBJ2-1, with D perhaps matching TRBD2 (6 bases). This CDR3 contains 17 residues. Germline lookup yields CDR1 LGHNA and CDR2 YSLEER. With 0 bases removed from V and 2 bases from J, the gap between germline ends came to 14 bases. Here the CDR3 DNA reads TGCGCCAGCAGCCAAGATCGCGGTAGCGGCACCTACAATGAGCAGTTCTTC. The encoded protein is CASSQDRGSGTYNEQFF.

The chain is built from TRBV13 and TRBJ1-5; possible D gene TRBD1, 5 bases. Germline V gives CDR1 PRHDT, CDR2 FYEKMQ (reference sequence). The V gene lost 5 bases and the J gene lost 9 bases, with 17 bases spanning the gap. The CDR3 loop spans 14 amino acids. CDR3 nucleotide sequence: TGTGCCAGCAGCAGCGGACACGAGACCCGGCCCCAGCATTTT. Its protein product is CASSSGHETRPQHF.

The V gene is TRBV12-3 or TRBV12-4, the J gene TRBJ2-2; 7 nucleotides agree with TRBD1. The CDR3 is 13 residues long. CDR3 in amino acids: CAARGRGTGELFF. In nucleotides, the CDR3 is TGTGCAGCGAGGGGGCGCGGCACCGGGGAGCTGTTTTTT.

The chain carries TRBV24-1 and TRBJ2-1, with D possibly being TRBD1 or TRBD2 (5 bases each). With 4 bases removed from V and 10 bases from J, the gap between germline ends came to 16 bases. There are 14 residues in the CDR3. Per germline, CDR1 KGHDR and CDR2 SFDVKD. CDR3 bases: TGTGCCACCAGTGACCCCCGGGGCATAAACGAGCAGTTCTTC. Translation: CATSDPRGINEQFF.

This clonotype was recorded a few times. This rearrangement joins TRBV20-1 to TRBJ2-5; TRBD2 agrees at 10 bases. Germline V gene sequence: CDR1 DFQATT, CDR2 SNEGSKA (reference sequence). The CDR3 covers 18 residues. The J segment lost 1 base and the V segment lost 0 bases, leaving 11 bases of the junction unmatched. DNA of the CDR3: TGCAGTGCTAGAGATTTAGAATCTAGCGGGGGAGGCCAAGAGACCCAGTACTTC. Encoded protein: CSARDLESSGGGQETQYF.

The chain uses TRBV2 and TRBJ2-7; tentatively, D is TRBD2 (5 bases). Per germline, CDR1 SNHLY and CDR2 FYNNEI. CDR3 length: 15 amino acids. V gave up 5 bases and J gave up 5 bases, with 19 bases separating them. Here the CDR3 DNA reads TGTGCCAGCAGTTCCCCTAAGGGTCTAGCTGACGAGCAGTACTTC. This codes for CASSSPKGLADEQYF.

V gene TRBV6-5 combines with J gene TRBJ2-4, with unresolved D. The CDR3 totals 16 residues. V lost 3 bases to trimming and J lost 0 bases, with 12 bases between them. The germline V gene encodes CDR1 MNHEY and CDR2 SVGAGI. In DNA form, the CDR3 reads TGTGCCAGCAGTTATAGTGCCAACCTAGCCAAAAACATTCAGTACTTC. Protein sequence: CASSYSANLAKNIQYF.

This clonotype was counted many times. The gene calls are TRBV9 and TRBJ2-6; tentative D call: TRBD2 (5 bases). The CDR3 is 18 residues long. V lost 0 bases, J lost 2 bases, and 15 bases lay in between. From germline, CDR1 is SGDLS and CDR2 YYNGEE. The CDR3 DNA is TGTGCCAGCAGCGTAGATGGGAGCCGACATACTGGGGCCAACGTCCTGACTTTC. This codes for CASSVDGSRHTGANVLTF.

This clonotype was detected a few times. The chain carries TRBV29-1 and TRBJ1-1; D remains ambiguous. Trimming removed 3 bases from V and 6 bases from J, with 11 bases in between. CDR3 length equals 12 residues. The V gene's germline CDR1 is SQVTM and CDR2 ANQGSEA. CDR3 in amino acids: CSVDSRGAEAFF. Here the CDR3 DNA reads TGCAGCGTTGATAGCCGTGGGGCTGAAGCTTTCTTT.

This clonotype was found many times. This chain links TRBV2 with TRBJ1-5, with 12 nucleotides matching TRBD1. The J segment lost 6 bases and the V segment lost 11 bases, leaving 8 bases of the junction unmatched. The CDR3 loop spans 14 amino acids. Germline values: CDR1 SNHLY, CDR2 FYNNEI. The CDR3 DNA reads TGTGCCTGCCGCGGGACAGGGGGCGGTCAGCCCCAGCATTTT. This codes for CACRGTGGGQPQHF. The full variable domain, with the rest looked up from reference TRBV2 and TRBJ1-5, is EPEVTQTPSHQVTQMGQEVILRCVPISNHLYFYWYRQILGQKVEFLVSFYNNEISEKSEIFDDQFSVERPDGSNFTLKIRSTKLEDSAMYFCACRGTGGGQPQHFGDGTRLSIL.

This clonotype was detected ten times or more. V and J are TRBV2 and TRBJ2-6, with 8 bases fitting TRBD1. This CDR3 has 15 residues. The J segment lost 7 bases and the V segment lost 8 bases, leaving 10 bases of the junction unmatched. The germline V gene encodes CDR1 SNHLY and CDR2 FYNNEI. The CDR3, as DNA: TGTGCCAGCGCCGGCGGGGACAGGCTTGCCAACGTCCTGACTTTC. It translates to CASAGGDRLANVLTF.

The rearrangement links TRBV28 to TRBJ2-7, with 8 bases matching TRBD1. Trimming cost V 7 bases and J 2 bases; bases outside gene matches: 7. Germline V CDR1 and CDR2: MDHEN, SYDVKM. The length of the CDR3 is 14 residues. This chain's CDR3 is CASTLGDRTYEQYF. The DNA of the CDR3 is TGTGCCAGCACCCTAGGGGACAGGACCTACGAGCAGTACTTC. The full variable domain, its missing parts supplied by reference TRBV28 and TRBJ2-7, is DVKVTQSSRYLVKRTGEKVFLECVQDMDHENMFWYRQDPGLGLRLIYFSYDVKMKEKGDIPEGYSVSREKKERFSLILESASTNQTSMYLCASTLGDRTYEQYFGPGTRLTVT.

This clonotype was observed many times. V usage is TRBV7-9 and J usage is TRBJ2-7; D not certain. Germline CDR1 is SEHNR and CDR2 is FQNEAQ (reference sequence). The CDR3 contains 12 residues. V was trimmed by 6 bases and J by 1 base, leaving 7 bases between them. CDR3 bases: TGTGCCAGCAGTCCAGTTTCCTACGAGCAGTACGTC. Translated, it gives CASSPVSYEQYV.

This clonotype occurred many times. The chain links TRBV20-1 to TRBJ2-7; 7 bases agree with TRBD2. The germline V gene encodes CDR1 DFQATT and CDR2 SNEGSKA (reference sequence). This CDR3 has 12 residues. Unmatched junction bases numbered 9, after V lost 6 bases and J lost 7 bases. For the CDR3, the DNA is TGCAGTGCAACCCAGACAGCGGGGGAGCAGTACTTC. It is translated as CSATQTAGEQYF.

In its sample, this clonotype was seen many times. This sequence joins TRBV7-9 and TRBJ1-2, with 7 bases fitting TRBD1. V was clipped by 4 bases and J by 8 bases; unmatched bases: 4. Germline-derived CDR1 and CDR2 are SEHNR and FQNEAQ (reference sequence). The CDR3 length is 12 residues. The chain's CDR3 is CASSSGQWGYTF. The CDR3 bases are TGTGCCAGCAGCTCGGGACAGTGGGGCTACACCTTC. The full variable domain, completed using reference TRBV7-9 and TRBJ1-2, is DTGVSQNPRHKITKRGQNVTFRCDPISEHNRLYWYRQTLGQGPEFLTYFQNEAQLEKSRLLSDRFSAERPKGSFSTLEIQRTEQGDSAMYLCASSSGQWGYTFGSGTRLTVV.

This clonotype was counted many times. The genes are TRBV28 and TRBJ1-4, with 9 bases aligning to TRBD1. This CDR3 region has 15 residues. Germline values: CDR1 MDHEN, CDR2 SYDVKM. Trimming cost V 5 bases and J 10 bases; bases outside gene matches: 11. This CDR3 reads CASSTGGAGVRKLFF. The CDR3 bases are TGTGCCAGCAGTACAGGGGGCGCGGGGGTTCGAAAACTGTTTTTT. Combining the CDR3 with reference TRBV28 and TRBJ1-4 gives the whole variable domain DVKVTQSSRYLVKRTGEKVFLECVQDMDHENMFWYRQDPGLGLRLIYFSYDVKMKEKGDIPEGYSVSREKKERFSLILESASTNQTSMYLCASSTGGAGVRKLFFGSGTQLSVL.

There are a few counts of this clonotype. The rearrangement links TRBV18 to TRBJ2-3; no clear D gene. Germline V CDR1 and CDR2: KGHSH, LQKENI. The V end lost 4 bases, the J end lost 4 bases, and 12 bases lay between the germline ends. The CDR3 sequence is 14 residues long. CDR3 residues: CASSLLTTPDTQYF. The CDR3 nucleotides are TGTGCCAGCTCACTCCTCACAACCCCAGATACGCAGTATTTT.

In this sample, this clonotype turned up a few times. This chain joins TRBV20-1 and TRBJ1-5, with 7 bases fitting TRBD1. The CDR3 extends over 15 amino acids. J lost 3 bases, V lost 5 bases, and 10 bases had no gene match. CDR1 is DFQATT, CDR2 SNEGSKA, per germline (reference sequence). Here the CDR3 DNA reads TGCAGTGCTTCCATGACAGGGCAGTCCAATCAGCCCCAGCATTTT. It yields the protein CSASMTGQSNQPQHF.

The chain couples TRBV28 to TRBJ1-5; D is unresolved. Germline V CDR1 and CDR2: MDHEN, SYDVKM. CDR3 length: 11 amino acids. With 8 bases removed from V and 7 bases from J, the gap between germline ends came to 9 bases. The CDR3 coding sequence is TGTGCCAGCGCCCGCGGCCAGCCCCAGCATTTT. The encoded protein is CASARGQPQHF.